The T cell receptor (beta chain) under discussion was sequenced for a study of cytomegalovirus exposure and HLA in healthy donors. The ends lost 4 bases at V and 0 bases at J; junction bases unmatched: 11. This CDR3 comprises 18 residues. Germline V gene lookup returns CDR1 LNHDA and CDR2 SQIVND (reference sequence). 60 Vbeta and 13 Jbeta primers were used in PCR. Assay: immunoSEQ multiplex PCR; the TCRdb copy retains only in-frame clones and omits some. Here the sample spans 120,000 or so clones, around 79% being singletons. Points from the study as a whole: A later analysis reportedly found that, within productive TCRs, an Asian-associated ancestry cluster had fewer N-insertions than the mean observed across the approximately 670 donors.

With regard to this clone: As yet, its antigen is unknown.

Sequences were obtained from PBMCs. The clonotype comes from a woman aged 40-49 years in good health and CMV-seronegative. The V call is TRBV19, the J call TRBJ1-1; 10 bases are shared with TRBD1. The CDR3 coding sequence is TGTGCCAGTAGTACACGGGACAGGGGAAGGGTCATGAACACTGAAGCTTTCTTT. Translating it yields CASSTRDRGRVMNTEAFF.